Detailed here is one T cell receptor (beta chain). Profiling relied on immunoSEQ multiplex PCR, and the TCRdb table lists in-frame clones only, not all of them. Of about 140,000 clones in the sample, approximately 84% were seen once. The CDR3 runs to 14 residues. Germline lookup yields CDR1 MRHNA and CDR2 SNTAGT. V lost 9 bases to trimming and J lost 2 bases, with 13 bases between them. This specimen comes from a study of blood T cell repertoires in COVID-19. About the study: Samples came from the United States, Italy and Spain, spanning acute and convalescent COVID-19.

This TCR was sampled from a woman aged 60 to 75 with acute or convalescent COVID-19. Sequencing was performed on peripheral blood. The chain has TRBV6-4 and TRBJ1-4; no reliable D call. The CDR3 DNA follows: TGTGCCAGTCCTTTCGGGAGGACTAATGAAAAACTGTTTTTT. This codes for CASPFGRTNEKLFF.